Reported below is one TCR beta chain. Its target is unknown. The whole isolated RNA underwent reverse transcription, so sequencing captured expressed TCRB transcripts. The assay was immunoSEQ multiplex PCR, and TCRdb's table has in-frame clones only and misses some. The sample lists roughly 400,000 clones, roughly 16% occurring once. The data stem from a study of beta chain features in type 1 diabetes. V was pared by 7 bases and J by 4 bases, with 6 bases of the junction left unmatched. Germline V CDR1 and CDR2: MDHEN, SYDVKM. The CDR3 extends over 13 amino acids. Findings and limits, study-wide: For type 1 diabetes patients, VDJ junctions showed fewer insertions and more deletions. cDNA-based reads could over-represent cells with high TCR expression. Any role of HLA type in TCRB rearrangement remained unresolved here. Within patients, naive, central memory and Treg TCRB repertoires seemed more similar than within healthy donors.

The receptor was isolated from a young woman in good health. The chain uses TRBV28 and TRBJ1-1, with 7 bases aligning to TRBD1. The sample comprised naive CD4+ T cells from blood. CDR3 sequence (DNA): TGTGCCAGCAAAGGGGGCTGGGGCACTGAAGCTTTCTTT. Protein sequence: CASKGGWGTEAFF.